This TCR beta chain was captured by sequencing in a study of blood T cell repertoires in COVID-19. Sequenced by immunoSEQ multiplex PCR; TCRdb stores in-frame clones only, minus some. This table holds approximately 200,000 clones, 87% found once. The receptor's source is a man aged 40-50 years with active or convalescent COVID-19. The sample comprised peripheral blood.

The DNA for the CDR3 is TGTGCCAGCAGTACCCCGGGGACAGGGGCTGGAAACACCATATATTTT. Its translation is CASSTPGTGAGNTIYF. The rearrangement uses TRBV28 and TRBJ1-3, with 10 bases aligning to TRBD1. CDR3 length: 16 residues. Germline CDR1 reads MDHEN; CDR2 reads SYDVKM. Unmatched junction bases numbered 6, after V lost 5 bases and J lost 2 bases.